A selection of T cell receptor beta chains follows, all from one sample in a study of CD8+ T cells in alopecia areata. Assay: immunoSEQ multiplex PCR; the TCRdb copy retains only in-frame clones and omits some. In the table there are over 150,000 clones, 40% to 65% of which are singletons. The source was CD8+ T cells sorted from blood, collected at week 24, from a patient treated with tofacitinib. The source is a human donor with alopecia areata. The CDR3 runs from the conserved cysteine through the conserved F or W.

V gene	J gene	CDR3 protein
TRBV5-1	TRBJ1-3	CASSLENVRDTIYF
TRBV19	TRBJ1-2	CASQRGNGYGYTF
TRBV27	TRBJ1-1	CASSLYRGMNTEAFF
TRBV7-2	TRBJ1-5	CASSLVGREYRRQDQPQHF
TRBV2	TRBJ1-1	CASRPLQGANTEAFF
TRBV19	TRBJ2-2	CASSNTGELFF
TRBV30	TRBJ2-2	CAWSPSNTGELFF
TRBV9	TRBJ1-2	CASSPSTQEQSYGYTF
TRBV29-1	TRBJ2-1	CSVTTTSSSYNEQFF
TRBV19	TRBJ2-7	CASSTDYEQYF
TRBV6-5	TRBJ2-1	CAASSGNEQFF
TRBV14	TRBJ1-2	CASSQDRRGIDGYTF
TRBV29-1	TRBJ1-2	CSVEDTFGPPGPGAYGYTF
TRBV9	TRBJ1-2	CASSAGQGANYGYTF
TRBV13	TRBJ2-7	CASSFMGQGSSYEQYF
TRBV7-3	TRBJ2-3	CASSSGGPDTQYF
TRBV20-1	TRBJ1-4	CSATPHRELFF
TRBV29-1	TRBJ2-7	CSVELVTGSSYEQYF
TRBV10-2	TRBJ1-1	CASSWTGTNTEAFF
TRBV5-5	TRBJ1-6	CASSLDRGGSNSPLHF